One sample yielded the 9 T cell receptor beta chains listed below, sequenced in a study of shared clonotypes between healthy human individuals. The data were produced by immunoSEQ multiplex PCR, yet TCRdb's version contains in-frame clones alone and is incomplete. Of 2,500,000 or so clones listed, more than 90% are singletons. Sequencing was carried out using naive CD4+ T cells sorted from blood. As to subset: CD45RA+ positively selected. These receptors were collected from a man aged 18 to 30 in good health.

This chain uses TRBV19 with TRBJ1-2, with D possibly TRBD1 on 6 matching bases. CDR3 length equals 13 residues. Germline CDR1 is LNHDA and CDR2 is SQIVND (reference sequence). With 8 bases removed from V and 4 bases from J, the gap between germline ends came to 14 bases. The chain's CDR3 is CASDRTGGYGYTF. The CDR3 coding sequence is TGTGCCAGTGACAGGACCGGCGGCTATGGCTACACCTTC.

The CDR3: CASSQQGEGIQYF. Here the CDR3 DNA reads TGCGCCAGCAGCCAACAAGGGGAAGGGATTCAGTACTTC. This rearrangement joins TRBV4-1 to TRBJ2-4, with D maybe TRBD1 (5 bases). The length of the CDR3 is 13 residues. The V end lost 2 bases, the J end lost 10 bases, and 12 bases lay between the germline ends. Germline CDR1 is MGHRA and CDR2 is YSYEKL.

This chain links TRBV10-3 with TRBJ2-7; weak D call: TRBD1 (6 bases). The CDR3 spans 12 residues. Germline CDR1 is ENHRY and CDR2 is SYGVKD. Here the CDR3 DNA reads TGTGTTTCCAGGGGTTCGTTTTACGAGCAGTACTTC. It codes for CVSRGSFYEQYF.

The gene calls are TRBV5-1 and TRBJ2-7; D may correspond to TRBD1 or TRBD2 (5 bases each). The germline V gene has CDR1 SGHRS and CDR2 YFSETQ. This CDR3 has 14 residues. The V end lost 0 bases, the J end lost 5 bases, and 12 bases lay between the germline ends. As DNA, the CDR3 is TGCGCCAGCAGCTTGGCAACGGGACCAGACGAGCAGTACTTC. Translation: CASSLATGPDEQYF.

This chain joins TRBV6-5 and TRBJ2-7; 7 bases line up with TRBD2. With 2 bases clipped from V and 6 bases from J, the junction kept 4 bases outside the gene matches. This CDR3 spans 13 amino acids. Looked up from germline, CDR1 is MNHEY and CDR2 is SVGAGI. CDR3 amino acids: CASSYREGFEQYF. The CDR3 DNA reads TGTGCCAGCAGTTACAGGGAGGGGTTCGAGCAGTACTTC.

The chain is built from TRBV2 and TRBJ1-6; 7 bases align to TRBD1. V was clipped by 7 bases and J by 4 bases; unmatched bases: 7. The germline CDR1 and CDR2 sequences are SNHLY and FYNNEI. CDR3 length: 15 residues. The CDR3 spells CASNPGTEYNSPLHF. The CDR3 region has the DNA TGTGCCAGCAACCCCGGGACAGAGTATAATTCACCCCTCCACTTT.

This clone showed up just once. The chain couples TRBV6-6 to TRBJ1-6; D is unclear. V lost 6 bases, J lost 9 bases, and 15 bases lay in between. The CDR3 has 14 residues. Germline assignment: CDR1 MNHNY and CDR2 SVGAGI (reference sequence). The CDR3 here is CASSLTEGGSPLHF. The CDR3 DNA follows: TGTGCCAGCAGCCTAACAGAAGGCGGTTCACCCCTCCACTTT.

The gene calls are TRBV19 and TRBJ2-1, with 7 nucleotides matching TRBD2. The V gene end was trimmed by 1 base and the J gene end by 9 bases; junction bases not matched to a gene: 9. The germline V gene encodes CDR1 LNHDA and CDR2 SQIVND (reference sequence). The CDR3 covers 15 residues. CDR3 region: CASSIAGGRAGEQFF. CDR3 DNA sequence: TGTGCCAGTAGTATAGCTGGAGGGAGGGCCGGTGAGCAGTTCTTC.

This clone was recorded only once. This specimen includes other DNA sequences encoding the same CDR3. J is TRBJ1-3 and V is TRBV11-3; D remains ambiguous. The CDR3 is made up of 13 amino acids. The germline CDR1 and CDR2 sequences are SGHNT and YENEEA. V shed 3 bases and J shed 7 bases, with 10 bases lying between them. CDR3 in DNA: TGTGCCAGCAGCTTGGACGGCGGGAACACCATATATTTT. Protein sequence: CASSLDGGNTIYF.